A selection of T cell receptor beta chains follows, all from one sample in a study of T-cell reconstitution after alpha-beta-depleted transplantation in children. Each CDR3 protein gets one entry after TCRdb re-called the PCR reads with MiXCR. The sample shows around 700,000 distinct CDR3 sequences, less than 15% of them seen only once. Specimen: PBMCs, collected before TCRalphabeta/CD19-depleted stem cell transplant. The receptor set was obtained from a girl aged 2 to 10 with congenital amegakaryocytic thrombocytopenia, due to receive a stem cell transplant. Each CDR3 is given with its conserved first and last residue. The D gene is left open where the match is weak.

V	J	D	CDR3
TRBV18	TRBJ2-1	NA	CASSPGGSYNEQFF
TRBV5-1	TRBJ1-4	NA	CASSFSAGINEKLFF
TRBV7-9	TRBJ1-2	NA	CASSPPQGFWGGGYTF
TRBV20-1	TRBJ1-1	NA	CSASASNTEAFF
TRBV10-3	TRBJ2-7	TRBD1	CAISAGQGYEQYF
TRBV2	TRBJ2-5	TRBD2	CASSAGLGLKETQYF
TRBV28	TRBJ2-1	NA	CASRSYGSSGNNEQFF
TRBV20-1	TRBJ2-5	NA	CSGVSRWTQKETQYF
TRBV12-3/TRBV12-4	TRBJ2-7	NA	CASSLVPWSVEQYF
TRBV5-1	TRBJ2-7	TRBD1	CASSLVGDSGEQYF